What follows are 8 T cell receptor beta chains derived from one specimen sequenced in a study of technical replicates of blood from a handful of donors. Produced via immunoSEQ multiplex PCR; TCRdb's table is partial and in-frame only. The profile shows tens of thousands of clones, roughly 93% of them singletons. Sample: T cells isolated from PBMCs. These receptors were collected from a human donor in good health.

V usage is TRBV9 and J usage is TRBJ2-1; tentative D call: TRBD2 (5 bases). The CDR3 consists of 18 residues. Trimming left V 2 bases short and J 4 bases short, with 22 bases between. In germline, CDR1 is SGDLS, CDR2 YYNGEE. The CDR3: CASSVGGLALLEYNEQFF. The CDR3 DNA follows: TGTGCCAGCAGCGTTGGCGGGCTAGCTCTACTGGAATACAATGAGCAGTTCTTC.

For the CDR3, the DNA is TGTGCCAGCAAATCTACAGGGGGGACTAATGAAAAACTGTTTTTT. Its translation is CASKSTGGTNEKLFF. The chain employs TRBV27 and TRBJ1-4, with 8 bases fitting TRBD1. CDR3 size: 15 residues. Unmatched junction bases numbered 6, after V lost 7 bases and J lost 2 bases. Germline assignment: CDR1 MNHEY and CDR2 SMNVEV (reference sequence).

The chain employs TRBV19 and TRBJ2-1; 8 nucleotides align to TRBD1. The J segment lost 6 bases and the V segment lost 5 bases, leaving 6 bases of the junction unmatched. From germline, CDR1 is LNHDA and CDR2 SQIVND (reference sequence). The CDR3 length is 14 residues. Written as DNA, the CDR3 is TGTGCCAGTAGTTACAGGGGGGCAGTCAATGAGCAGTTCTTC. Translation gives CASSYRGAVNEQFF.

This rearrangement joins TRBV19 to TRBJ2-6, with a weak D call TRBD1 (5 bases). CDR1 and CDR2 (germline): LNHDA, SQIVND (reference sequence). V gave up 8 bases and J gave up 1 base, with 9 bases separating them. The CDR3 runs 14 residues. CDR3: CASGQQSGANVLTF. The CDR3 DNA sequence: TGTGCCAGTGGACAACAGTCTGGGGCCAACGTCCTGACTTTC.

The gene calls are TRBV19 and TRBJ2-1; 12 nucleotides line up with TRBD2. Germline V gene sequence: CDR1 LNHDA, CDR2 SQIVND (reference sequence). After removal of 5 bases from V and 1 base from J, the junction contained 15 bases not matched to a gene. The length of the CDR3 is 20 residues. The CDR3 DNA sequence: TGTGCCAGTAGTTTGGGACTAGCGGGTACTTCGGCCGTTTCCTACAATGAGCAGTTCTTC. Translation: CASSLGLAGTSAVSYNEQFF.

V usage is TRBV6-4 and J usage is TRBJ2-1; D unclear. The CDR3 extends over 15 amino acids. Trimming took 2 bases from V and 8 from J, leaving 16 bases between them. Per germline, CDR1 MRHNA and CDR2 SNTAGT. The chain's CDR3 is CASSDREAPVDEQFF. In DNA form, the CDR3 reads TGTGCCAGCAGTGACCGCGAGGCTCCCGTGGATGAGCAGTTCTTC.

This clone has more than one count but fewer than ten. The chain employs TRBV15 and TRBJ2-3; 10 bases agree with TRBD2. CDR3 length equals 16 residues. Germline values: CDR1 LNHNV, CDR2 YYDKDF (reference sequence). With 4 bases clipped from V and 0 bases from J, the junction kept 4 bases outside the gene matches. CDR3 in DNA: TGTGCCACCAGCAATCTAGCGGGGGCTAGCACAGATACGCAGTATTTT. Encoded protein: CATSNLAGASTDTQYF. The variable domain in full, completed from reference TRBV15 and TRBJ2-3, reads DAMVIQNPRYQVTQFGKPVTLSCSQTLNHNVMYWYQQKSSQAPKLLFHYYDKDFNNEADTPDNFQSRRPNTSFCFLDIRSPGLGDTAMYLCATSNLAGASTDTQYFGPGTRLTVL.

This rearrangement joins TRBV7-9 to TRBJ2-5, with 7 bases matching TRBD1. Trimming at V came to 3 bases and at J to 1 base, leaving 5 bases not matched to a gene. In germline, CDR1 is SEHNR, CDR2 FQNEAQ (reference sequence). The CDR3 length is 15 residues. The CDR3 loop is CASSFRRDSQETQYF. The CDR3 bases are TGTGCCAGCAGCTTCCGTCGGGACAGCCAAGAGACCCAGTACTTC. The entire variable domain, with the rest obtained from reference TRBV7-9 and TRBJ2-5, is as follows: DTGVSQNPRHKITKRGQNVTFRCDPISEHNRLYWYRQTLGQGPEFLTYFQNEAQLEKSRLLSDRFSAERPKGSFSTLEIQRTEQGDSAMYLCASSFRRDSQETQYFGPGTRLLVL.